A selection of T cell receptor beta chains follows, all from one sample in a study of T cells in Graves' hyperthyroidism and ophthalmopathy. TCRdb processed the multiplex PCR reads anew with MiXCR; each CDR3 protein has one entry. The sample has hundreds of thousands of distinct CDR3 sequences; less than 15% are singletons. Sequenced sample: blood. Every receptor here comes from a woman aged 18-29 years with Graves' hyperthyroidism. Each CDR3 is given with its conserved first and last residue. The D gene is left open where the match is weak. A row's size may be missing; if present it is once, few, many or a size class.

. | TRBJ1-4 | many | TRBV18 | CASSPGFGNEKLFF | TGTGCCAGCTCACCTGGTTTTGGAAATGAAAAACTGTTTTTT
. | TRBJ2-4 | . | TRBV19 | CASQKGFKAAKDIQYF | TGTGCCAGCCAAAAAGGGTTTAAAGCCGCAAAGGACATTCAGTACTTC
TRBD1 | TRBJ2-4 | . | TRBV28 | CASTTTGTVENIQYF | TGTGCCAGCACCACGACAGGGACGGTAGAAAACATTCAGTACTTC
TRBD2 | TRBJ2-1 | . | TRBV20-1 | CSASSGRRYNEQFF | TGCAGTGCTAGTAGCGGGAGGAGGTACAATGAGCAGTTCTTC
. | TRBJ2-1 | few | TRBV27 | CASSFRDLSYNEQFF | TGTGCCAGCAGTTTCCGGGACCTCTCCTACAATGAGCAGTTCTTC
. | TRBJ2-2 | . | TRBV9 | CASSVGIGGELFF | TGTGCCAGCAGCGTAGGTATCGGCGGGGAGCTGTTTTTT
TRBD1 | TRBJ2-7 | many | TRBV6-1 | CASSHQGANEQYF | TGTGCCAGCAGTCACCAGGGGGCCAACGAGCAGTACTTC
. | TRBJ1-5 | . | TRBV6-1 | CASLAGIKEGNQPQHF | TGTGCCAGCTTGGCAGGAATAAAGGAAGGAAATCAGCCCCAGCATTTT
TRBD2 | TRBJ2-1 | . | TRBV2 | CARLAGEVQFF | TGTGCCAGACTAGCGGGAGAAGTACAGTTCTTC
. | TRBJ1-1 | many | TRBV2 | CASSDDRFARNTEAFF | TGTGCCAGCAGTGATGACAGATTCGCGAGGAACACTGAAGCTTTCTTT
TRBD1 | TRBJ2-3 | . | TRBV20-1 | CSAKTGQGADTQYF | TGCAGTGCTAAGACGGGACAGGGGGCAGATACGCAGTATTTT
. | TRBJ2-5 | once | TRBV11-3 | CASNAMLARGETQYF | TGTGCCAGCAACGCTATGTTAGCGCGGGGAGAGACCCAGTACTTC
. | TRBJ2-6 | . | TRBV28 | CASSFRGTGANVLTF | TGTGCCAGCAGTTTTAGGGGGACCGGGGCCAACGTCCTGACTTTC
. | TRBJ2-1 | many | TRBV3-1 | CASSQDVPFGNEQFF | TGTGCCAGCAGCCAAGATGTCCCATTCGGTAATGAGCAGTTCTTC
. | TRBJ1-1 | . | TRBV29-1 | CSGQYGTEAFF | TGCAGCGGCCAATATGGGACTGAAGCTTTCTTT
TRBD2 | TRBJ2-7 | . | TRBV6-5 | CASSYSGTSGHSYEQYF | TGTGCCAGCAGTTACTCGGGGACTAGCGGGCACTCCTACGAGCAGTACTTC
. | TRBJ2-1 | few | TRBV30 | CAWSVVGVGVYEQFF | TGTGCCTGGAGTGTAGTCGGGGTTGGTGTTTATGAGCAGTTCTTC
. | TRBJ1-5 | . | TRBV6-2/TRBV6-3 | CASSSGEYQPQHF | TGTGCCAGCAGTTCCGGGGAGTATCAGCCCCAGCATTTT
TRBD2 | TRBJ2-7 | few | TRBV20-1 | CSATDSGSGLYEQYF | TGCAGTGCGACGGATAGCGGGAGTGGGCTCTACGAGCAGTACTTC
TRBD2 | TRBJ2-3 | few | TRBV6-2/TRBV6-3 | CASRPIAGGPGDTQYF | TGTGCCAGCAGACCGATAGCGGGAGGGCCTGGAGATACGCAGTATTTT
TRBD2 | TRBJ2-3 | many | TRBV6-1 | CASRGGSDTQYF | TGTGCCAGCCGCGGGGGTTCAGATACGCAGTATTTT
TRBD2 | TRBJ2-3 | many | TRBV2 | CAGARDYSTDTQYF | TGTGCCGGCGCAAGGGACTATTCTACAGATACGCAGTATTTT
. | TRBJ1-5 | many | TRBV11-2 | CASSSQGQPQHF | TGTGCCAGCAGCTCCCAGGGCCAGCCCCAGCATTTT
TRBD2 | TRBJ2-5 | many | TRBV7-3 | CASSYDGTTRGGTQYF | TGTGCCAGCAGCTATGACGGGACTACCCGGGGGGGGACCCAGTACTTC
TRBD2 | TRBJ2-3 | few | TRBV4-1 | CASSYTSGSSTDTQYF | TGCGCCAGCAGCTATACTAGCGGGAGTAGCACAGATACGCAGTATTTT
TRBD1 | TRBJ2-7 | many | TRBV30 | CAWSRGQGNFEQYF | TGTGCCTGGAGCCGGGGACAGGGGAATTTCGAGCAGTACTTC
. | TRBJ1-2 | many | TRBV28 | CASSLAWRGNGYTF | TGTGCCAGCAGTTTGGCCTGGCGGGGGAATGGCTACACCTTC
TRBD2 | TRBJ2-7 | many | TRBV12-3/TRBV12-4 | CASSLRREASYEQYF | TGTGCCAGCAGTTTGAGGCGGGAGGCCTCCTACGAGCAGTACTTC
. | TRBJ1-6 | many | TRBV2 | CASSDPSSYNSPLHF | TGTGCCAGCAGCGACCCGAGCTCCTATAATTCACCCCTCCACTTT
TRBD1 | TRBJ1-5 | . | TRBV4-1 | CASSHKGTYMGQGGQPQHF | TGCGCCAGCAGCCACAAAGGAACTTACATGGGACAGGGGGGTCAGCCCCAGCATTTT
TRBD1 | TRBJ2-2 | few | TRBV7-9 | CASSSSDRGRSTGELFF | TGTGCCAGCAGCTCCTCGGACAGGGGACGAAGCACCGGGGAGCTGTTTTTT
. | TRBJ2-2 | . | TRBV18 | CASSPLAIGELFF | TGTGCCAGCTCACCTCTGGCAATCGGGGAGCTGTTTTTT
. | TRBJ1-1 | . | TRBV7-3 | CASSLTPIHLGTTNTEAFF | TGTGCCAGCAGCTTAACGCCGATTCACCTCGGGACTACAAACACTGAAGCTTTCTTT
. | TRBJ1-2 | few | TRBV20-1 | CSANTRDLNYGYTF | TGCAGTGCCAACACCAGGGACCTTAACTATGGCTACACCTTC
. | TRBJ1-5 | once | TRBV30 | CAWIPGLGSNQPQHF | TGTGCCTGGATCCCGGGGTTAGGAAGCAATCAGCCCCAGCATTTT
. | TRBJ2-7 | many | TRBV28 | CASSFSLYEQYF | TGTGCCAGCAGTTTCAGTCTCTACGAGCAGTACTTC
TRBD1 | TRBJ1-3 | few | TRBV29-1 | CSVEGDRVGNTIYF | TGCAGCGTTGAGGGGGACAGAGTCGGAAACACCATATATTTT
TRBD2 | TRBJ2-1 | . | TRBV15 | CATSRDLGREGRANEQFF | TGTGCCACCAGCAGAGATCTCGGGCGGGAGGGGAGGGCCAATGAGCAGTTCTTC